Listed below are T cell receptor beta chains from one sample, sequenced in a study of cytomegalovirus exposure and HLA in healthy donors. Using immunoSEQ multiplex PCR, the repertoire was profiled, and TCRdb retains in-frame clones only, with some absent. The sample has about 130,000 clones; about 83% are singletons. Sequenced material: PBMCs. The receptors shown here come from a girl aged 2-10 years in good health and CMV-seronegative. Both conserved end residues are part of each CDR3. Each record gives: CDR3 length, D gene, clone size, J gene, V gene, CDR3 DNA, CDR3 protein. The D gene is left open where the match is weak. Clone size, where shown, is once, few, many, or a class for clones that have expanded.

>12|TRBD2|.|TRBJ2-7|TRBV6-1
TGTGCCGTACTAGCGGGAGTCGACGAGCAGTACTTC
CAVLAGVDEQYF
>21|TRBD2|once|TRBJ2-3|TRBV13
TGTGCCAGCAGCCCGCCCCTCCGGAAAGCGGGGGGACAAGGGATCTCAGATACGCAGTATTTT
CASSPPLRKAGGQGISDTQYF
>16|TRBD2|.|TRBJ2-7|TRBV4-1
TGCGCCAGCAGCCAAGATGTGCTAGCGGGGTTCTACGAGCAGTACTTC
CASSQDVLAGFYEQYF
>14|TRBD1|.|TRBJ1-6|TRBV7-2
TGTGCCAGCAGCGAGCGGACAGGGGTATCACCCCTCCACTTT
CASSERTGVSPLHF
>14|TRBD2|.|TRBJ2-1|TRBV4-1
TGCGCCAGCAGGGAGCGGGAGGGATACAATGAGCAGTTCTTC
CASREREGYNEQFF
>14|.|once|TRBJ2-2|TRBV7-7
TGTGCTAGCAGCTTAGACACCCTGGCCGGGGAGCTGTTTTTT
CASSLDTLAGELFF
>18|TRBD1|few|TRBJ2-2|TRBV25-1
TGTGCCAGCAGACCAAGCTTAGGGACAGGGGGCGCGGCCGGGGAGCTGTTTTTT
CASRPSLGTGGAAGELFF
>16|.|.|TRBJ2-1|TRBV13
TGTGCCAGCAGCACGCAGACAGATGCCTCCTACAATGAGCAGTTCTTC
CASSTQTDASYNEQFF
>15|.|.|TRBJ2-7|TRBV13
TGTGCCAGCAGCTTAGGTCCGGGAGACCACTACGAGCAGTACTTC
CASSLGPGDHYEQYF
>15|.|.|TRBJ2-1|TRBV28
TGTGCCAGCAGTTTAAGGGACTCCCTGAACGGTGAGCAGTTCTTC
CASSLRDSLNGEQFF
>14|.|.|TRBJ1-1|TRBV11-1
TGTGCCAGCAGCATTCAAACCCCGGGGGCTGAAGCTTTCTTT
CASSIQTPGAEAFF
>16|TRBD2|.|TRBJ2-4|TRBV7-2
TGTGCCAGCAGCCCTGAGCGGGGCCGCATGCGGAACATTCAGTACTTC
CASSPERGRMRNIQYF
>15|.|once|TRBJ2-7|TRBV6-5
TGTGCCAGCAGTTACTCGGGGGGGGCCCCCCACGAGCAGTACTTC
CASSYSGGAPHEQYF
>18|.|.|TRBJ1-1|TRBV2
TGTGCCAGCAGTGATACGGGGTTTCAGACACTGATGAACACTGAAGCTTTCTTT
CASSDTGFQTLMNTEAFF